This T cell receptor (beta chain) was captured in a study of blood T cells in healthy people across ages. PCR was performed a second time for about 6 to 12 cycles using a sample-barcoded 5' primer and a J-beta primer mix. Each cDNA molecule received a tag from a template-switch adaptor that had 12 random nucleotides. TCRdb processed the 5' RACE reads anew with MiXCR; each CDR3 protein has one entry. The sample has about 930,000 distinct CDR3 sequences, roughly 29% seen once. CDR1 and CDR2 (germline): LNHNV, YYDKDF (reference sequence). Trimming left V 8 bases short and J 3 bases short, with 12 bases between. The CDR3 runs to 13 residues. This clonotype has a handful of counts. This sample was shared with a second study, whose subject was T cells of mothers and their children. That paper states: It was found that thymic selection shapes TCR recombination output similarly in related and unrelated pairs.

This chain links TRBV15 with TRBJ2-3; D is possibly TRBD1 or TRBD2 (5 bases each). Sequencing was carried out using blood. This sequence originates from a woman between 35 and 50 years old in good health. The CDR3 bases are TGTGCCACCGGGATTGGGGGAACAGATACGCAGTATTTT. This encodes CATGIGGTDTQYF.